The sequence of this T cell receptor beta chain was determined in a study of OX40 agonist ivuxolimab in advanced cancers. Study results and limitations: Circulating CD4+ and CD8+ T cells showed clonal expansion by week 6 at 0.1 to 3.0 mg/kg. Researchers report that CD8+ T cells had, on average, more expanded clones than CD4+. Partly responding patients at 0.1-3.0 mg/kg showed some of the smallest clonal expansion.

The CDR3 has 14 residues. Germline loops: CDR1 MGHRA, CDR2 YSYEKL. Trimming shortened V by 4 bases and J by 1 base, and 10 bases separated the two germline ends. Profiling relied on immunoSEQ multiplex PCR, and the TCRdb table lists in-frame clones only, not all of them. Of roughly 24,000 clones in the sample, over 80% were seen once. To note about this clone: Its antigen is currently unknown.

The source is an adult with an advanced solid tumor such as melanoma, head and neck, liver or kidney cancer. This chain uses TRBV4-1 with TRBJ1-1; no firm D call. Specimen: CD4+ or CD8+ T cells sorted from blood, collected in a trial of the OX40 agonist ivuxolimab. In nucleotides, the CDR3 is TGCGCCAGCAGCCTTGCCTCTCGGAACACTGAAGCTTTCTTT. Residues: CASSLASRNTEAFF.